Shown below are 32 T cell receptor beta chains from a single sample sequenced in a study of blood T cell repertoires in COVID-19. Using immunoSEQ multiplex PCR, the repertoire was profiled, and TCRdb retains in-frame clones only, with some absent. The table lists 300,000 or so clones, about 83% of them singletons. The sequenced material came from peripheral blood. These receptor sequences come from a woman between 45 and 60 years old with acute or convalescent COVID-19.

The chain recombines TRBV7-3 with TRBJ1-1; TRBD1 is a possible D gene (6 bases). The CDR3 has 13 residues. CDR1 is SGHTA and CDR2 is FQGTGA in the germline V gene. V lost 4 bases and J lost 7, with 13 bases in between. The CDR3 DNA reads TGTGCCAGCAGCTCCGACAGGTGGAGTGAAGCTTTCTTT. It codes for CASSSDRWSEAFF. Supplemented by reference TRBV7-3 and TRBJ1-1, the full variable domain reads GAGVSQTPSNKVTEKGKYVELRCDPISGHTALYWYRQSLGQGPEFLIYFQGTGAADDSGLPNDRFFAVRPEGSVSTLKIQRTERGDSAVYLCASSSDRWSEAFFGQGTRLTVV.

DNA of the CDR3: TGTGCCAGCAGCCAACAGGGGACGGGAAACACCATATATTTT. Residues: CASSQQGTGNTIYF. The chain employs TRBV7-9 and TRBJ1-3; 7 bases match TRBD1. With V trimmed by 5 bases and J by 4 bases, 5 bases remained unmatched. The CDR3 length is 14 residues. Per the germline V gene, CDR1 is SEHNR and CDR2 is FQNEAQ (reference sequence).

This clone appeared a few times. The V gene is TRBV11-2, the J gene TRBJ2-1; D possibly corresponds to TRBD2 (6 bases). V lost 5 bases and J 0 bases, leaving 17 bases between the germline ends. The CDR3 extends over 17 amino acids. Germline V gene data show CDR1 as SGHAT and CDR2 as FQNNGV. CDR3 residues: CASSPSGGLSSYNEQFF. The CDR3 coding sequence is TGTGCCAGCAGCCCAAGTGGGGGGTTAAGCTCCTACAATGAGCAGTTCTTC.

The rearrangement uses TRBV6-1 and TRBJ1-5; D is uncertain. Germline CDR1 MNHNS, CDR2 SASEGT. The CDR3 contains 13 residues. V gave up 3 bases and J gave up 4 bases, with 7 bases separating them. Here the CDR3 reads CASSEADNQPQHF. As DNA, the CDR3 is TGTGCCAGCAGTGAGGCCGATAATCAGCCCCAGCATTTT.

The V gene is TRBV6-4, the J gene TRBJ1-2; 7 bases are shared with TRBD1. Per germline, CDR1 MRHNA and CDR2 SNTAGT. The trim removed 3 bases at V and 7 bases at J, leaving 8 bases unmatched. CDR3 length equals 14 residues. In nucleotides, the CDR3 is TGTGCCAGCAGTGATTCCCCAGGGGGACGTGGCTACACCTTC. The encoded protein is CASSDSPGGRGYTF.

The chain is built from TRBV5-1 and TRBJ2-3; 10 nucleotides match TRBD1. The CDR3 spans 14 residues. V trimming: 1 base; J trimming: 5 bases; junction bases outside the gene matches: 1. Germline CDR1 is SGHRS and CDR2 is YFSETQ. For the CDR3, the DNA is TGCGCCAGCAGCTTGAGGGACAGGGGAGATACGCAGTATTTT. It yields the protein CASSLRDRGDTQYF.

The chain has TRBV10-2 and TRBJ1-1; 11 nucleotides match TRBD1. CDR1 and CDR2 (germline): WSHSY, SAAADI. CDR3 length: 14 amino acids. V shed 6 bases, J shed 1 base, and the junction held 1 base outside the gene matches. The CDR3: CASSGTGGNTEAFF. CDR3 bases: TGCGCCAGCAGCGGGACAGGGGGGAACACTGAAGCTTTCTTT.

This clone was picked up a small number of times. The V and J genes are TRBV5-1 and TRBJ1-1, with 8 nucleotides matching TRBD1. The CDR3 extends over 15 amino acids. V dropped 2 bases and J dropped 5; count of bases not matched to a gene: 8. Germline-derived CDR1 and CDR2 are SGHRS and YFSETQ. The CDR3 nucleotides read TGCGCCAGCAGCTTTAAAACAGGGGGAGGGACTGAAGCTTTCTTT. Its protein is CASSFKTGGGTEAFF.

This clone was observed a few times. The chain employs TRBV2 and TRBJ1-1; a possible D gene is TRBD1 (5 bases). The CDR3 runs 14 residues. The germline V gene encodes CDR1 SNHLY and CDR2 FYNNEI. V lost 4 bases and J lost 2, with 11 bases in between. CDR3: CASSGPTVNTEAFF. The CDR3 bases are TGTGCCAGCAGTGGACCGACAGTCAACACTGAAGCTTTCTTT.

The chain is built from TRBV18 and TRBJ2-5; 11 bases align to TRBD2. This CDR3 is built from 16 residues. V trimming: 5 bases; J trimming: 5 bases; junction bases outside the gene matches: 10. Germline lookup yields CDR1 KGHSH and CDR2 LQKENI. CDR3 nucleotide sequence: TGTGCCAGCTCATCTATAGCGGGAGGGCCTGGGGAGACCCAGTACTTC. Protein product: CASSSIAGGPGETQYF. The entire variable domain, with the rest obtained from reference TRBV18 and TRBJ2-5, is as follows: NAGVMQNPRHLVRRRGQEARLRCSPMKGHSHVYWYRQLPEEGLKFMVYLQKENIIDESGMPKERFSAEFPKEGPSILRIQQVVRGDSAAYFCASSSIAGGPGETQYFGPGTRLLVL.

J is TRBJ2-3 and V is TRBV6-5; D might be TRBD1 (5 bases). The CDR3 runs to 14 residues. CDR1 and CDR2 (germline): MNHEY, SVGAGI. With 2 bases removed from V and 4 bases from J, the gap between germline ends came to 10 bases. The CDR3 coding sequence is TGTGCCAGCAGTTACCGTGGGGCCTCAGATACGCAGTATTTT. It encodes CASSYRGASDTQYF.

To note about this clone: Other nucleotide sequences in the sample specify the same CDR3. CDR3 nucleotide sequence: TGTGCCAGCAGCTTCCAGGGGGGAAGAGAGACCCAGTACTTC. Encoded protein: CASSFQGGRETQYF. The V and J genes are TRBV7-2 and TRBJ2-5; D perhaps matches TRBD1 (7 bases). Trimming removed 3 bases from V and 4 bases from J, with 12 bases in between. The germline V gene has CDR1 SGHTA and CDR2 FQGNSA. The CDR3 is 14 residues long.

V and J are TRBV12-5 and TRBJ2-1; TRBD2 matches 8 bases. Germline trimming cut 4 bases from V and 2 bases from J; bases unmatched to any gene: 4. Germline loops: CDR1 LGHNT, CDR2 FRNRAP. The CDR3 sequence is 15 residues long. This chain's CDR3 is CASGSRTSPYNEQFF. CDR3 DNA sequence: TGTGCTAGTGGTTCGCGGACTAGCCCCTACAATGAGCAGTTCTTC.

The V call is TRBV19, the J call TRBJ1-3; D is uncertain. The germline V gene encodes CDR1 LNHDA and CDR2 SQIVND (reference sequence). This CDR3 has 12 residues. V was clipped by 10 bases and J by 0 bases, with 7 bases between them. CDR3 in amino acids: CATGSSGNTIYF. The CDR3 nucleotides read TGTGCCACCGGGAGCTCTGGAAACACCATATATTTT.

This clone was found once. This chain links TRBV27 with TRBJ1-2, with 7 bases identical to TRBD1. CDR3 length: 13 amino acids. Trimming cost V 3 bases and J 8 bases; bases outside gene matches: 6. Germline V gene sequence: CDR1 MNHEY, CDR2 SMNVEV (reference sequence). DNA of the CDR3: TGTGCCAGCAGTTTGTCAACGGGACAGGGCTACACCTTC. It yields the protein CASSLSTGQGYTF.

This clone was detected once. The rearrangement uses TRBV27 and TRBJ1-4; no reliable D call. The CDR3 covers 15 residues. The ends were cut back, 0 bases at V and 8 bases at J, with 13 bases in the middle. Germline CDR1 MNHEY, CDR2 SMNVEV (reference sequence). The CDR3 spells CASSLSSRREEKLFF. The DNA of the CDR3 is TGTGCCAGCAGTTTATCGAGCAGGCGGGAGGAAAAACTGTTTTTT.

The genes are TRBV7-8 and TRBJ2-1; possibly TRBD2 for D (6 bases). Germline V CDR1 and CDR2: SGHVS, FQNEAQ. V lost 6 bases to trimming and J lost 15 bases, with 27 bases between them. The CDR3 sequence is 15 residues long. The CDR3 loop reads CASRLTGTPEGKTFF. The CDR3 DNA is TGTGCCAGCAGATTAACCGGGACTCCAGAGGGGAAGACGTTCTTC.

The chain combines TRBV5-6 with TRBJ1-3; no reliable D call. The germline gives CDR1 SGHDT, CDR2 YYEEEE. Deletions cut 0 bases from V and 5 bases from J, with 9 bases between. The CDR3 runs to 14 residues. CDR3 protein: CASSLVADRNTIYF. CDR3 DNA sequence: TGTGCCAGCAGCTTGGTGGCAGATCGAAACACCATATATTTT. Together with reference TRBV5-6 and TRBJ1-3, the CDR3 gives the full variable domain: DAGVTQSPTHLIKTRGQQVTLRCSPKSGHDTVSWYQQALGQGPQFIFQYYEEEERQRGNFPDRFSGHQFPNYSSELNVNALLLGDSALYLCASSLVADRNTIYFGEGSWLTVV.

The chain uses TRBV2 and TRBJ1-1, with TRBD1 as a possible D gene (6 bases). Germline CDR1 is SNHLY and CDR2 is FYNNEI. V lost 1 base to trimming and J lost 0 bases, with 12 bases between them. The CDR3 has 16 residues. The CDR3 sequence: CASSEELGGVNTEAFF. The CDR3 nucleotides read TGTGCCAGCAGTGAAGAATTAGGGGGGGTGAACACTGAAGCTTTCTTT.

The CDR3 DNA sequence: TGTGCCAGCAGTGGGGACAGAGTACGCGAGCAGTACTTC. This sequence encodes CASSGDRVREQYF. The chain links TRBV2 to TRBJ2-7; TRBD1 aligns across 7 bases. Germline trimming cut 4 bases from V and 6 bases from J; bases unmatched to any gene: 6. Germline CDR1 and CDR2: SNHLY and FYNNEI. This CDR3 contains 13 residues.

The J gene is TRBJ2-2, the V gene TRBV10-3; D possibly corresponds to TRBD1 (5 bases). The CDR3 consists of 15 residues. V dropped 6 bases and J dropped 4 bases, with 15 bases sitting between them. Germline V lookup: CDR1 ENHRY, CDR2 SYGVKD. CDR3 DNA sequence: TGTGCCATCAGGACGGATAGCCAGGGCACCGGGGAGCTGTTTTTT. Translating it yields CAIRTDSQGTGELFF.

The CDR3 DNA reads as TGTGCCAGCAGCGCTCGACAGGGGGCAAGGTACAATGAGCAGTTCTTC. The encoded protein is CASSARQGARYNEQFF. The chain has TRBV7-3 and TRBJ2-1, with 10 bases lining up with TRBD1. V trimming: 5 bases; J trimming: 4 bases; junction bases outside the gene matches: 8. The length of the CDR3 is 16 residues. Looked up from germline, CDR1 is SGHTA and CDR2 is FQGTGA.

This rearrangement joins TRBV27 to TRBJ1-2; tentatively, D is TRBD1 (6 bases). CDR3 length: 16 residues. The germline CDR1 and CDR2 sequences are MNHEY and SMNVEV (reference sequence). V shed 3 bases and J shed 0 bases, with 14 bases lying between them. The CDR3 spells CASSFRRGTANYGYTF. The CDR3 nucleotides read TGTGCCAGCAGTTTTCGCAGGGGCACTGCTAACTATGGCTACACCTTC.

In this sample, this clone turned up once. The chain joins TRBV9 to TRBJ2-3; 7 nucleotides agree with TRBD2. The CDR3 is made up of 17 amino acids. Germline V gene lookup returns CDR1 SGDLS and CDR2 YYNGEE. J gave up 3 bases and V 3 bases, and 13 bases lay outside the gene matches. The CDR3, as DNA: TGTGCCAGCAGCGCGGGGGGTACTAGCCGGGTGACAGATACGCAGTATTTT. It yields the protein CASSAGGTSRVTDTQYF.

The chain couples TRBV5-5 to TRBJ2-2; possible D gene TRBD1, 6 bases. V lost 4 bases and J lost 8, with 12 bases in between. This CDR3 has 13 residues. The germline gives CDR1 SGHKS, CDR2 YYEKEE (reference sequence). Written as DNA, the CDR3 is TGTGCCAGCAGCGCTTCAGGGGAAGGGGAGCTGTTTTTT. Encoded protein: CASSASGEGELFF.

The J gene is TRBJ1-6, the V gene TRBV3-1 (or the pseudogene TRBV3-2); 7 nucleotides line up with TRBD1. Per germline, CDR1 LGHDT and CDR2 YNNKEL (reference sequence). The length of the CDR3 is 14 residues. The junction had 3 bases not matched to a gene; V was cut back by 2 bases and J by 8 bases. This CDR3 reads CASSQSGGDSPLHF. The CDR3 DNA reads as TGTGCCAGCAGCCAATCAGGGGGTGATTCACCCCTCCACTTT.

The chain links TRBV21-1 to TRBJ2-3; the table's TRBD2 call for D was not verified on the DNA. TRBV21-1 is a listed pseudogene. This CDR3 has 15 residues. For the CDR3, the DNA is TGTGCCAGCAGCAAAGTCGAGGGAGGCACAGATACGCAGTATTTT. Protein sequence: CASSKVEGGTDTQYF.

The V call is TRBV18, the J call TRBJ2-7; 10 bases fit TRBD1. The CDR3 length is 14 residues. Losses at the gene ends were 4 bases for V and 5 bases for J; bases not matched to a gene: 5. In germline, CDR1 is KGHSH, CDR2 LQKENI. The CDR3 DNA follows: TGTGCCAGCTCACTCGCGGGACAGGGGAACGAGCAGTACGTC. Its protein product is CASSLAGQGNEQYV.

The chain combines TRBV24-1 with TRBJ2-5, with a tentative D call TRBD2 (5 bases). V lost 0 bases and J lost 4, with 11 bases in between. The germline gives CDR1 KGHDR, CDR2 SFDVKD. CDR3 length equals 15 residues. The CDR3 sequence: CATSDLQEGRETQYF. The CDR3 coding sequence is TGTGCCACCAGTGATTTGCAAGAGGGTCGAGAGACCCAGTACTTC.

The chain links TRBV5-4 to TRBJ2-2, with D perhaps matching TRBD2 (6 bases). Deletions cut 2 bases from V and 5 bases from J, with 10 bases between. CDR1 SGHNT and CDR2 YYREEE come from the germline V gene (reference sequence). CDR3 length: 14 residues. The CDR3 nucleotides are TGTGCCAGCAGCTTTTGGGGAGGAACCGGGGAGCTGTTTTTT. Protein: CASSFWGGTGELFF.

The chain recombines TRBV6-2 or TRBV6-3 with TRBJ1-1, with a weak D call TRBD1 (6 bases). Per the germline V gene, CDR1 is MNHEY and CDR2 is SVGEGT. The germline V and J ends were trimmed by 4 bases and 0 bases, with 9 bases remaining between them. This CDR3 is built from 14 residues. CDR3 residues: CASSWDTLNTEAFF. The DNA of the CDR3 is TGTGCCAGCAGTTGGGACACTTTGAACACTGAAGCTTTCTTT.

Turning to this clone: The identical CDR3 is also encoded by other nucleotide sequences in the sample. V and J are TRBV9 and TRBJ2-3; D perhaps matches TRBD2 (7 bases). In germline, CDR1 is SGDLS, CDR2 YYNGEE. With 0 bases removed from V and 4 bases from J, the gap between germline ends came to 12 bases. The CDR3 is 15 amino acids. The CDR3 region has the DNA TGTGCCAGCAGCGTAGAACAGGGAGGGCCAGATACGCAGTATTTT. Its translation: CASSVEQGGPDTQYF. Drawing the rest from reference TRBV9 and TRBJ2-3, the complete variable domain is DSGVTQTPKHLITATGQRVTLRCSPRSGDLSVYWYQQSLDQGLQFLIQYYNGEERAKGNILERFSAQQFPDLHSELNLSSLELGDSALYFCASSVEQGGPDTQYFGPGTRLTVL.